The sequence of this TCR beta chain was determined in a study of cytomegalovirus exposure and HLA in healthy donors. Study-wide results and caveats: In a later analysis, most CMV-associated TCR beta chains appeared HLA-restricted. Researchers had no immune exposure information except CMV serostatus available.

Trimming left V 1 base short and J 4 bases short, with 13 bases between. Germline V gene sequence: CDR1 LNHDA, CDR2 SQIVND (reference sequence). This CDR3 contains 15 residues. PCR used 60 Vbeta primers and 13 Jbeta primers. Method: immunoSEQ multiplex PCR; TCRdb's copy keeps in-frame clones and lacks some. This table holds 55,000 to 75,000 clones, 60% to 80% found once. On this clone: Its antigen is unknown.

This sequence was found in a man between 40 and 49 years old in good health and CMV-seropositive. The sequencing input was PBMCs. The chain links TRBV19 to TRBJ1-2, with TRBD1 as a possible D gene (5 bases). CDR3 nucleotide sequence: TGTGCCAGTAGTATAGTAACAGGAACGGCCTATGGCTACACCTTC. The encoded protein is CASSIVTGTAYGYTF.